Presented here are 10 T cell receptor beta chains from one specimen sequenced in a study of shared clonotypes between healthy human individuals. Using immunoSEQ multiplex PCR, the repertoire was profiled, and TCRdb retains in-frame clones only, with some absent. This table holds approximately 2.4 million clones, roughly 95% found once. Sequencing was done on a sample of naive CD4+ T cells sorted from blood. This sample's subset: CD45RA+ positively selected. All receptors derive from a man in his late teens or twenties in good health.

Of note for this clone: Other DNA sequences in the sample encode the same CDR3. The rearrangement joins TRBV5-1 to TRBJ2-5; no reliable D call. This CDR3 is built from 14 residues. CDR1 and CDR2 (germline): SGHRS, YFSETQ. Trimming stripped 0 bases from V and 2 bases from J, with 8 bases between. The CDR3 bases are TGCGCCAGCAGCTTGGCCGGGTTACAAGAGACCCAGTACTTC. Its protein product is CASSLAGLQETQYF.

This chain uses TRBV27 with TRBJ2-7; maybe TRBD1 (6 bases). V was shortened by 1 base and J by 5 bases, with 18 bases between the two germline ends. Germline V gene lookup returns CDR1 MNHEY and CDR2 SMNVEV (reference sequence). The CDR3 totals 16 residues. CDR3 coding DNA: TGTGCCAGCAGTTTATGGGGCAGGGGTAGTGGGAACGAGCAGTACTTC. This codes for CASSLWGRGSGNEQYF.

In its sample, this clone was seen once. This chain connects TRBV10-1 to TRBJ2-3; a weak D match, TRBD2 (6 bases). The CDR3 covers 19 residues. Germline V gene lookup returns CDR1 WNHNN and CDR2 SYGVQD (reference sequence). V was trimmed by 9 bases and J by 0 bases, leaving 28 bases between them. CDR3: CARPGWGTSGDHSTDTQYF. The CDR3 DNA follows: TGCGCCAGACCCGGGTGGGGGACCTCGGGGGATCATAGCACAGATACGCAGTATTTT.

The gene calls are TRBV27 and TRBJ2-5; either TRBD1 or TRBD2 may fit D (5 bases each). The CDR3 covers 14 residues. Per the germline V gene, CDR1 is MNHEY and CDR2 is SMNVEV (reference sequence). V dropped 5 bases and J dropped 2 bases, with 12 bases sitting between them. The CDR3 spells CASSKTWGQETQYF. The CDR3 region has the DNA TGTGCCAGCAGTAAAACCTGGGGGCAAGAGACCCAGTACTTC.

Remarks on this clone: Other DNA sequences in the sample encode the same CDR3. The rearrangement links TRBV27 to TRBJ2-5; TRBD1 matches 11 bases. Per germline, CDR1 MNHEY and CDR2 SMNVEV (reference sequence). This CDR3 contains 15 residues. V shed 5 bases and J 5 bases; nucleotides not matched to a gene: 7. CDR3 amino acids: CASSTGQGARETQYF. The CDR3 DNA sequence: TGTGCCAGCAGTACCGGACAGGGGGCGAGGGAGACCCAGTACTTC.

This chain's CDR3 is CASSPRPSVLRGSDEQYF. CDR3 sequence (DNA): TGTGCCAGCAGCCCCAGACCCTCGGTTCTCAGGGGATCGGACGAGCAGTACTTC. The gene calls are TRBV5-5 and TRBJ2-7, with D perhaps matching TRBD1 (6 bases). The germline V gene encodes CDR1 SGHKS and CDR2 YYEKEE (reference sequence). This CDR3 is 18 amino acids long. Trimming shortened V by 4 bases and J by 5 bases, and 28 bases separated the two germline ends.

Of note for this clone: At the DNA level, this CDR3 is encoded by other sequences in the same sample as well. The gene calls are TRBV28 and TRBJ1-3; TRBD1 might be the D (6 bases). CDR3 length: 14 amino acids. CDR1 is MDHEN, CDR2 SYDVKM, per germline. V was pared by 6 bases and J by 1 base, with 10 bases between. CDR3 loop: CASRGQGSGNTIYF. In nucleotides, the CDR3 is TGTGCCAGCAGGGGCCAGGGGTCTGGAAACACCATATATTTT.

As to this clone: This CDR3 is also generated by other DNA sequences in the sample. V gene TRBV6-5 combines with J gene TRBJ2-2; D perhaps matches TRBD1 (8 bases). Germline CDR1 reads MNHEY; CDR2 reads SVGAGI. This CDR3 comprises 13 residues. Trimming left V 6 bases short and J 5 bases short, with 10 bases between. The CDR3 reads CASRQGGTGELFF. In nucleotides, the CDR3 is TGTGCCAGCAGACAGGGGGGGACCGGGGAGCTGTTTTTT.

The chain has TRBV4-3 and TRBJ1-2; D possibly corresponds to TRBD1 (5 bases). This CDR3 spans 13 amino acids. The V end was cut by 1 base, the J end by 6 bases, with 9 bases between. Germline V lookup: CDR1 LGHNA, CDR2 YSLEER. Written as DNA, the CDR3 is TGCGCCAGCAGCCAAGGTCAGGGCGATGGCTACACCTTC. This gives the protein CASSQGQGDGYTF.

The rearrangement links TRBV18 to TRBJ2-1; 8 bases agree with TRBD2. The germline gives CDR1 KGHSH, CDR2 LQKENI. The CDR3 loop spans 16 amino acids. V gave up 0 bases and J gave up 7 bases; unmatched junction bases: 8. The CDR3 DNA reads as TGTGCCAGCTCACCACCGAGCGGGAGAGTGGTTAATGAGCAGTTCTTC. Its protein product is CASSPPSGRVVNEQFF.